The sequence of this TCR beta chain was determined in a study of T cell clones after liver transplantation. The wider study: TCRbeta sequencing after a pre-transplant mixed lymphocyte reaction identified graft-donor-reactive clones, later tracked in post-transplant blood. Graft-donor-reactive sequences were compared with third-party-reactive TCRbeta sequences from pre-transplant mixed lymphocyte reactions.

Unstimulated PBMCs were sorted into CD3+CD4+ and CD3+CD8+ populations. Clones were read by immunoSEQ multiplex PCR, and TCRdb kept only the in-frame ones, dropping some. Counted here are tens of thousands of clones, around 93% occurring once; the ten biggest clones make up approximately 0.96%. The CDR3 runs to 15 residues. V shed 6 bases and J 6 bases; nucleotides not matched to a gene: 12. Per germline, CDR1 MNHNS and CDR2 SASEGT. This clonotype was obtained from a human patient who received a liver transplant. The graft donor may have given rise to some T cells. The V and J genes are TRBV6-1 and TRBJ1-1; 8 bases agree with TRBD1. Sequences were derived from CD4+ T cells from blood, sampled approximately 27 months after liver transplant. The CDR3 loop reads CASRNSRGQGSEAFF. Written as DNA, the CDR3 is TGTGCCAGCAGAAACTCCAGAGGACAGGGCTCTGAAGCTTTCTTT.